The clone carrying this TCR beta chain appeared a single time. The CDR3 covers 14 residues. V was trimmed by 3 bases and J by 0 bases, leaving 8 bases between them. The germline CDR1 and CDR2 sequences are LGHDT and YNNKEL (reference sequence). The data belong to a study of control samples from healthy donors and cancer patients. Produced via immunoSEQ multiplex PCR; TCRdb's table is partial and in-frame only. This table holds around 30,000 clones, around 83% found once. The sample consisted of PBMCs. The sequence derives from a woman aged 40 to 55 with lung cancer. The chain employs TRBV3-1 (or the pseudogene TRBV3-2) and TRBJ1-2; no firm D call. The CDR3 DNA sequence: TGTGCCAGCAGCCATTCCGATACTAACTATGGCTACACCTTC. Its protein product is CASSHSDTNYGYTF.